The T cell receptor (beta chain) under discussion was sequenced for a study of Ad26.COV2.S vaccination and SARS-CoV-2 variants. On the study more broadly: Intramuscularly, Ad26.COV2.S was given either once or twice, 56 days apart.

To note about this clone: Its specificity is not known.

Treatment indicated: roughly 18 received Ad26.COV2.S at low or high dose, single or two shots; roughly 5 received placebo; per-sample allocation not given. Sampling happened 63 days after the first vaccine or placebo injection. A Boston donor was an adult aged 18-55 years. An Ad26 vector expressing Wuhan-strain SARS-CoV-2 spike served as the vaccine. The assay was immunoSEQ multiplex PCR, and TCRdb's table has in-frame clones only and misses some. The repertoire holds 400,000 to 450,000 clones, with approximately 92% as singletons. Broader study findings: Non-spike TCR breadth did not differ much between vaccine and placebo recipients.

This receptor was taken from a person between 18 and 59 years old who received the Ad26.COV2.S COVID-19 vaccine or a placebo. The specimen was peripheral blood, collected in a trial of Ad26.COV2.S vaccine versus placebo.

The CDR3 DNA sequence: TGTGCCAGCAGTGAACAGACCCCCTACGAGCAGTACTTC. This translates into CASSEQTPYEQYF. The chain links TRBV2 to TRBJ2-7; no firm D call. With 2 bases removed from V and 2 bases from J, the gap between germline ends came to 7 bases. CDR1 is SNHLY and CDR2 is FYNNEI in the germline V gene. This CDR3 has 13 residues.